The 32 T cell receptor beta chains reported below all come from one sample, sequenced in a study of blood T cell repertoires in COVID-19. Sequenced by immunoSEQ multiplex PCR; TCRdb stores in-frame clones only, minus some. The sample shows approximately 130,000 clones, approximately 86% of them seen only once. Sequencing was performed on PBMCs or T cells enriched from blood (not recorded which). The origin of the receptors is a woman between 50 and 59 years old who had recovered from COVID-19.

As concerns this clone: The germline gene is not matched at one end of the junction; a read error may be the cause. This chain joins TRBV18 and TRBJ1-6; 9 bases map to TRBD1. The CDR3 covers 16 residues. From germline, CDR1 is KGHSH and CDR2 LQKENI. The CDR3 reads CASSPQAGQGGSPLHF. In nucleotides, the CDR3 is TGTGCCAGCTCCCCACAAGCGGGACAGGGCGGTTCACCCCTCCACTTT.

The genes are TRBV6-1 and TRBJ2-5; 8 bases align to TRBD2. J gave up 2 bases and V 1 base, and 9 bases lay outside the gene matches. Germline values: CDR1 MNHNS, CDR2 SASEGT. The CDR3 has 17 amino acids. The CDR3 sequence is CASSEEVGLAVQETQYF. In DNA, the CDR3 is TGTGCCAGCAGTGAAGAGGTAGGACTAGCAGTACAAGAGACCCAGTACTTC.

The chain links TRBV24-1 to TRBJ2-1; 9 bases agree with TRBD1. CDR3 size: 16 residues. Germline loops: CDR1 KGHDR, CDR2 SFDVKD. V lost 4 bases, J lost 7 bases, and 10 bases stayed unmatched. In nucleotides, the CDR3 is TGTGCCACCAGTGAAGCCGGGACAGGGTATTTGAATGAGCAGTTCTTC. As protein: CATSEAGTGYLNEQFF.

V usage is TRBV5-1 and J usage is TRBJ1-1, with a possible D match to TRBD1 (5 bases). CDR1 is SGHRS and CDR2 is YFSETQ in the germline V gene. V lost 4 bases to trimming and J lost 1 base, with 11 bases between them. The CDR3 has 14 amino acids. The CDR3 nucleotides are TGCGCCAGCAGCGCCTTGGGGGGGAACACTGAAGCTTTCTTT. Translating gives CASSALGGNTEAFF.

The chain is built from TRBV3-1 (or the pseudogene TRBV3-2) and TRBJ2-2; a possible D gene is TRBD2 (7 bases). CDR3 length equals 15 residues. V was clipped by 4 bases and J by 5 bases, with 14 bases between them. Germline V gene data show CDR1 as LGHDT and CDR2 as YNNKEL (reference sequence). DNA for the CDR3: TGTGCCAGCAGCCCAGAGGGGGGGCTTACCGGGGAGCTGTTTTTT. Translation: CASSPEGGLTGELFF.

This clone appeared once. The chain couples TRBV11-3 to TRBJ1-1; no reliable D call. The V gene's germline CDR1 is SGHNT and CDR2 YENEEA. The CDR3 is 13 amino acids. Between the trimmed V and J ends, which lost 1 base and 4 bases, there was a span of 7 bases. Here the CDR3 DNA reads TGTGCCAGCAGCTTAGGATCGGGCACTGAAGCTTTCTTT. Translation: CASSLGSGTEAFF.

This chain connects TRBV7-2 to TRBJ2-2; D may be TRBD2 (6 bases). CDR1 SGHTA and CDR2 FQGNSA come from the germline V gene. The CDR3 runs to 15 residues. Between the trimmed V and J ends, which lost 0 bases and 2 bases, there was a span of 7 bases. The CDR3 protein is CASSLAGGNTGELFF. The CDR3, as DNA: TGTGCCAGCAGCTTAGCGGGGGGTAACACCGGGGAGCTGTTTTTT.

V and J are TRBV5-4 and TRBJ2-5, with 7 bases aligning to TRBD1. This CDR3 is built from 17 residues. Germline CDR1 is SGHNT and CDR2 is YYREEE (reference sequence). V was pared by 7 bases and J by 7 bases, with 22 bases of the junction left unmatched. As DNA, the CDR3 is TGTGCCAGCTCGTCTTTCCCGGATAGGGGGCGACCTGGGACCCAGTACTTC. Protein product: CASSSFPDRGRPGTQYF.

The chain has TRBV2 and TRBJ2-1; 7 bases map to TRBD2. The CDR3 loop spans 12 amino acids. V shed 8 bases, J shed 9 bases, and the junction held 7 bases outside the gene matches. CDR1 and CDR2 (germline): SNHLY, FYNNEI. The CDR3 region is CASLLERGEQFF. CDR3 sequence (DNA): TGTGCCAGCCTATTAGAGCGGGGTGAGCAGTTCTTC.

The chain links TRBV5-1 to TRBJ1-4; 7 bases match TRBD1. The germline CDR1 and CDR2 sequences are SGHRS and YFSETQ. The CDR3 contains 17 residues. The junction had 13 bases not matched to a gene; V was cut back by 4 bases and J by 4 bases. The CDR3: CASSAQGLSSVNEKLFF. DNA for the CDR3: TGCGCCAGCAGCGCACAGGGGTTGTCCTCGGTTAATGAAAAACTGTTTTTT.

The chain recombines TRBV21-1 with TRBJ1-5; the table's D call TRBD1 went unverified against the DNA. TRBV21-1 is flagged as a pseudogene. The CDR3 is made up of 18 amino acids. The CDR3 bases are TGTGCCAGCAGCGCTCACCCCGGGACACATCCCCCCGAACAGCCCCAGCATTTT. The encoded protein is CASSAHPGTHPPEQPQHF.

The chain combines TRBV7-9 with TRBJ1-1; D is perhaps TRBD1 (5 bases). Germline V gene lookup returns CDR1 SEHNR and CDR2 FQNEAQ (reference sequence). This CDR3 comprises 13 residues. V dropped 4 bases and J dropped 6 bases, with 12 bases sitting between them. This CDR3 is CASSSGRLAEAFF. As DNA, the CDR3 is TGTGCCAGCAGCTCAGGGCGTTTGGCTGAAGCTTTCTTT.

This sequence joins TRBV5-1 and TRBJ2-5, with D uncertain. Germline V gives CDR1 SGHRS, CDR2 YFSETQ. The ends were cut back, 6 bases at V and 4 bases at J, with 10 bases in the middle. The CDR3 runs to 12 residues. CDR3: CASNSEAETQYF. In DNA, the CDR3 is TGCGCCAGCAACTCCGAGGCAGAGACCCAGTACTTC.

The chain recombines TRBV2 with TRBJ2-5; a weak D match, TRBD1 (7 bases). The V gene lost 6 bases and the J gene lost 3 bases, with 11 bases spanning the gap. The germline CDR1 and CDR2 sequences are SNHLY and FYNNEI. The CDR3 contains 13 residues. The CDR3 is CASSRGAEETQYF. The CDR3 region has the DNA TGTGCCAGCAGCAGGGGGGCAGAAGAGACCCAGTACTTC.

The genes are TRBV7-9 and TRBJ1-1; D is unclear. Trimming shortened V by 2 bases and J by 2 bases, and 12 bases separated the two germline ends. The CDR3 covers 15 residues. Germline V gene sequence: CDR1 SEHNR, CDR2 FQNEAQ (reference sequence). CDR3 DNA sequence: TGTGCCAGCAGCTTATTTTACAGACGTAACACTGAAGCTTTCTTT. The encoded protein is CASSLFYRRNTEAFF. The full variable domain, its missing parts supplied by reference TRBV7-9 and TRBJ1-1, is DTGVSQNPRHKITKRGQNVTFRCDPISEHNRLYWYRQTLGQGPEFLTYFQNEAQLEKSRLLSDRFSAERPKGSFSTLEIQRTEQGDSAMYLCASSLFYRRNTEAFFGQGTRLTVV.

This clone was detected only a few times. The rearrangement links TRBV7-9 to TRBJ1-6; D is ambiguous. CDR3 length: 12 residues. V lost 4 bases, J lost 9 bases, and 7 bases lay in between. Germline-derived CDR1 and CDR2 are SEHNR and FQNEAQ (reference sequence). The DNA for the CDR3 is TGTGCCAGCAGCTCGCCGAGTTCACCCCTCCACTTT. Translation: CASSSPSSPLHF.

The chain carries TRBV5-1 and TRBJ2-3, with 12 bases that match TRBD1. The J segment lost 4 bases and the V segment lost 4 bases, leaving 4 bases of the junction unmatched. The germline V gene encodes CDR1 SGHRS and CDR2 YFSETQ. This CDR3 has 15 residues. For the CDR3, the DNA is TGCGCCAGCAGCCCGGGACAGGGGGCCCCAGATACGCAGTATTTT. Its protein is CASSPGQGAPDTQYF.

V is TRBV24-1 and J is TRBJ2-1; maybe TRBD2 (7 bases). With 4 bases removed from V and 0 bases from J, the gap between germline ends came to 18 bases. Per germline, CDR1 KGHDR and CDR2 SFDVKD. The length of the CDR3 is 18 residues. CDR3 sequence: CATSDKGGTPSSYNEQFF. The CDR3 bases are TGTGCCACCAGTGACAAGGGGGGGACCCCGAGCTCCTACAATGAGCAGTTCTTC.

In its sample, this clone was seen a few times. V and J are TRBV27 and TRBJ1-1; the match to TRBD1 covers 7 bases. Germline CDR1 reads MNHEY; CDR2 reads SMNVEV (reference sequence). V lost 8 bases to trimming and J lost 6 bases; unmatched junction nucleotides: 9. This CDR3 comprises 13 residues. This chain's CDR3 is CASADREFPEAFF. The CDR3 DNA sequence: TGTGCCAGCGCAGACAGGGAGTTTCCTGAAGCTTTCTTT.

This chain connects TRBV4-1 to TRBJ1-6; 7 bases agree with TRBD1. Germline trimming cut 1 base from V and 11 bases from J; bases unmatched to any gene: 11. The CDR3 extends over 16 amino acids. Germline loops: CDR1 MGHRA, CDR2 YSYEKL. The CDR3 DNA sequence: TGCGCCAGCAGCCAAGTGGGGCTGGACAGGATGCCACCCCTCCACTTT. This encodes CASSQVGLDRMPPLHF.

As DNA, the CDR3 is TGCGCCAGCAGTGCGGCAGGGTCTTTCCCTGGAAACACCATATATTTT. It codes for CASSAAGSFPGNTIYF. The rearrangement links TRBV10-2 to TRBJ1-3, with TRBD1 as a possible D gene (5 bases). In germline, CDR1 is WSHSY, CDR2 SAAADI. V was trimmed by 4 bases and J by 2 bases, leaving 15 bases between them. CDR3 length equals 16 residues.

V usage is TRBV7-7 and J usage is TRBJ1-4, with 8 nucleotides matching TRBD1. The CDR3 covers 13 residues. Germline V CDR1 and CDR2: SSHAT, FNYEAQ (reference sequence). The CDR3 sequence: CARRTGYNEKLFF. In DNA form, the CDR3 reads TGTGCTAGGAGGACAGGGTATAATGAAAAACTGTTTTTT.

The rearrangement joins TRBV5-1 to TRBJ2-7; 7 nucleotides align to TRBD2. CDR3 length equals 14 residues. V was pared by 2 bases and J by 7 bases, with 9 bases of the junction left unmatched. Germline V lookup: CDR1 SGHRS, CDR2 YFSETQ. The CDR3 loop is CASSLAGSEIEQYF. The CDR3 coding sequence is TGCGCCAGCAGCTTAGCGGGGAGTGAAATTGAGCAGTACTTC.

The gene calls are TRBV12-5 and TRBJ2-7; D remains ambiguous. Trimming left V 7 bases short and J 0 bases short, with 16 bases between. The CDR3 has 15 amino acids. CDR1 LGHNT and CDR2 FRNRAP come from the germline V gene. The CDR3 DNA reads TGTGCTAGTGCCCCCTTAGAAGAAACCTCCTACGAGCAGTACTTC. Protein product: CASAPLEETSYEQYF.

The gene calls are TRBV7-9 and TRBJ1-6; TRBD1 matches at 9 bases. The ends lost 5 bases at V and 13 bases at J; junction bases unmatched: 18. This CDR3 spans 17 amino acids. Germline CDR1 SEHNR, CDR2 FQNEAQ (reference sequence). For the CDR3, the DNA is TGTGCCAGCAGCCGAATGTTGCCGGGACAGGGCCTACGGCCCCTCCACTTT. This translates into CASSRMLPGQGLRPLHF.

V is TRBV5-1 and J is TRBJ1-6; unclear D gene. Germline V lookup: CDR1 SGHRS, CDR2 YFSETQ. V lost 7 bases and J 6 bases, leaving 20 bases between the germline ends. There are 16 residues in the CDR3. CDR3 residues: CASQKEPSTLNSPLHF. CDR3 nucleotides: TGCGCCAGCCAGAAGGAGCCCTCGACCCTTAATTCACCCCTCCACTTT.

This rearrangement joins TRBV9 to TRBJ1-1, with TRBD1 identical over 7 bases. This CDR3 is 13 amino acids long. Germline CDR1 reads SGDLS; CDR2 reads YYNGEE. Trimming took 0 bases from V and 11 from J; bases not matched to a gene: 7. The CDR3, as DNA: TGTGCCAGCAGCGTAGAGGGGGCCCGCAAGGCTTTCTTT. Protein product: CASSVEGARKAFF.

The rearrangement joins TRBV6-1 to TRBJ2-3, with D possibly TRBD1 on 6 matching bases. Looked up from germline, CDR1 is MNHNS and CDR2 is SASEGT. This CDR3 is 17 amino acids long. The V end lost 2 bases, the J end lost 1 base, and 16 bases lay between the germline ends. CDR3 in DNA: TGTGCCAGCAGTGAACTGGGACACAAGGTGGGCACAGATACGCAGTATTTT. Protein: CASSELGHKVGTDTQYF.

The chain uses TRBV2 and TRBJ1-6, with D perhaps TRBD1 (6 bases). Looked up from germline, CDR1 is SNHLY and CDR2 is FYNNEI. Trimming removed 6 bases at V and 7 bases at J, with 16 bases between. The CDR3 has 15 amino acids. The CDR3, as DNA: TGTGCCAGCAGAGGAGCGCAGGGGAACAATTCACCCCTCCACTTT. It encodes CASRGAQGNNSPLHF. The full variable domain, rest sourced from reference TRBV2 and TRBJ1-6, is EPEVTQTPSHQVTQMGQEVILRCVPISNHLYFYWYRQILGQKVEFLVSFYNNEISEKSEIFDDQFSVERPDGSNFTLKIRSTKLEDSAMYFCASRGAQGNNSPLHFGNGTRLTVT.

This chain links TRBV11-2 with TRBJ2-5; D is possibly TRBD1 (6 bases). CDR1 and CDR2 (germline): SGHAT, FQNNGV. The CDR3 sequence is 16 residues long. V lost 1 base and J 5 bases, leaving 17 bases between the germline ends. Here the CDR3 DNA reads TGTGCCAGCAGCTTAGGGCCTAGGGGGATCCAGGAGACCCAGTACTTC. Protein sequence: CASSLGPRGIQETQYF.

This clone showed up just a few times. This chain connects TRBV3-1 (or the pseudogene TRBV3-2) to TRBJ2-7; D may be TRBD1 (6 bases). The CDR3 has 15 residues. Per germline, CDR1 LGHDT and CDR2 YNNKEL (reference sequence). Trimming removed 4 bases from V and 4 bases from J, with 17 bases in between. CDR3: CASSPLQGAMYEQYF. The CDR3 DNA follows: TGTGCCAGCAGCCCTCTACAGGGAGCGATGTACGAGCAGTACTTC.

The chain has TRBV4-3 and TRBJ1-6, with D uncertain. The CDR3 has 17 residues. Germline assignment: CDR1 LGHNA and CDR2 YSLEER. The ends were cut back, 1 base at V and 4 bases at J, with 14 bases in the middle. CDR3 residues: CASSQVGNSKYNSPLHF. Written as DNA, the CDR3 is TGCGCCAGCAGCCAAGTAGGTAACAGCAAGTATAATTCACCCCTCCACTTT.